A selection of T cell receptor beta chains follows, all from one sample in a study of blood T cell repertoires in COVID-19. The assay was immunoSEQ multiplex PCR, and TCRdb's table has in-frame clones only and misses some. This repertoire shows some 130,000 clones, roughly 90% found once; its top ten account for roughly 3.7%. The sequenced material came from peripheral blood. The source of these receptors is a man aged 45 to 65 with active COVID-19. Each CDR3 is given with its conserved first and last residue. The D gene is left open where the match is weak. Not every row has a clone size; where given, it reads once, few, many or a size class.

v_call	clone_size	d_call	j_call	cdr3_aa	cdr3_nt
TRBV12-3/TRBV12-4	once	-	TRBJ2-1	CASSPDNNEQFF	TGTGCCAGCAGCCCCGACAACAATGAGCAGTTCTTC
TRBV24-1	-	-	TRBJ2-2	CATTRGGGGELFF	TGTGCCACCACCCGGGGTGGTGGCGGGGAGCTGTTTTTT
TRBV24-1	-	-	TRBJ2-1	CATSAGGSYNEQFF	TGTGCCACCAGTGCCGGGGGCTCCTACAATGAGCAGTTCTTC
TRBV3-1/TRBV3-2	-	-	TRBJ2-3	CASSQAGTSTDTQYF	TGTGCCAGCAGCCAAGCCGGGACTAGCACAGATACGCAGTATTTT
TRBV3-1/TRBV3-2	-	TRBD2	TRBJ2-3	CASSQGGGRGTDTQYF	TGTGCCAGCAGCCAAGGAGGCGGGAGGGGGACAGATACGCAGTATTTT
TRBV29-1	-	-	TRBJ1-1	CSAESGNTEAFF	TGCAGCGCCGAAAGCGGGAACACTGAAGCTTTCTTT
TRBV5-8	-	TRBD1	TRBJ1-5	CASSLNQGVRNQPQHF	TGTGCCAGCAGCTTAAACCAGGGGGTACGCAATCAGCCCCAGCATTTT
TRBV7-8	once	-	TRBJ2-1	CASSYGSGFDEQFF	TGTGCCAGCAGCTATGGGTCGGGTTTCGATGAGCAGTTCTTC
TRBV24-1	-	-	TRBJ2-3	CATSGDTDTQYF	TGTGCCACTAGCGGAGACACAGATACGCAGTATTTT
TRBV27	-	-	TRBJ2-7	CASSHPDKTYEQYF	TGTGCCAGCAGTCACCCTGACAAAACCTACGAGCAGTACTTC
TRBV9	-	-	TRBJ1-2	CASSAQTAISNYGYTF	TGTGCCAGCAGCGCTCAGACAGCTATCTCTAACTATGGCTACACCTTC
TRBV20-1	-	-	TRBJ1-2	CSSTVVGYTF	TGCAGTTCAACGGTTGTTGGCTACACCTTC
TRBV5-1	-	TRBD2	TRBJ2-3	CASSSRTSWDTQYF	TGCGCCAGCAGCAGCCGGACTAGCTGGGATACGCAGTATTTT
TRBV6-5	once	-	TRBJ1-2	CASSYEGADGYTF	TGTGCCAGCAGTTACGAAGGAGCTGACGGCTACACCTTC
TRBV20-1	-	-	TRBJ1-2	CSAARAGYTF	TGCAGTGCGGCCAGGGCTGGCTACACCTTC
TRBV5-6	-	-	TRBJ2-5	CASSFNQGETQYF	TGTGCCAGCAGCTTTAACCAGGGGGAGACCCAGTACTTC
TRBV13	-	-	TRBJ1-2	CASSPQGRDYGYTF	TGTGCCAGCAGCCCCCAGGGGCGGGACTATGGCTACACCTTC
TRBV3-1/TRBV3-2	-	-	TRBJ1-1	CASTWTGNTEAFF	TGTGCCAGCACATGGACTGGGAACACTGAAGCTTTCTTT
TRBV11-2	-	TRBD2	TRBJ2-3	CASSLVGLAGGQDTQYF	TGTGCCAGCAGCTTAGTAGGACTAGCGGGGGGGCAAGATACGCAGTATTTT
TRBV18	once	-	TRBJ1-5	CASSPEGQRNQPQHF	TGTGCCAGCTCACCCGAGGGACAACGCAATCAGCCCCAGCATTTT
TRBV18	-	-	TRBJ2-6	CASSPQGLAGANVLTF	TGTGCCAGCTCACCCCAGGGTCTTGCTGGGGCCAACGTCCTGACTTTC
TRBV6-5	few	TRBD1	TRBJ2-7	CASRPDRGPSYEQYF	TGTGCCAGCAGACCGGACAGGGGCCCCTCCTACGAGCAGTACTTC
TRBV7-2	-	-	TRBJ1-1	CASSLDYQGSTEAFF	TGTGCCAGCAGCTTAGACTACCAGGGAAGCACTGAAGCTTTCTTT
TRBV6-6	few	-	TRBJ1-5	CASSSPGEGNQPQHF	TGTGCCAGCAGTTCCCCGGGGGAAGGGAATCAGCCCCAGCATTTT
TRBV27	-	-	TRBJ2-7	CASSLTVLYEQYF	TGTGCCAGCAGTTTAACGGTCCTCTACGAGCAGTACTTC
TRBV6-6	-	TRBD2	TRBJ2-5	CASTHTGTSGETQYF	TGTGCCAGCACGCATACCGGGACTAGTGGCGAGACCCAGTACTTC
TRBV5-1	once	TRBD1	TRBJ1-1	CASSQDRLGVNTEAFF	TGCGCCAGCAGCCAGGACAGGCTGGGGGTGAACACTGAAGCTTTCTTT
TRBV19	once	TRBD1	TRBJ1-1	CASSNMKGTGQRGTEAFF	TGTGCCAGTAGTAACATGAAAGGGACAGGGCAGCGGGGGACTGAAGCTTTCTTT
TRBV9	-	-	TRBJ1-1	CASSVGQSNTEAFF	TGTGCCAGCAGCGTAGGGCAGTCGAACACTGAAGCTTTCTTT
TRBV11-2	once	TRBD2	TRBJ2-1	CASSLEWRESHEQFF	TGTGCCAGCAGCTTAGAGTGGCGGGAGTCCCATGAGCAGTTCTTC
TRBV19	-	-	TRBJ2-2	CASNPRVTGELFF	TGTGCCAGCAACCCCAGGGTCACCGGGGAGCTGTTTTTT
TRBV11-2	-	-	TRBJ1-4	CATAQRGNEKLFF	TGTGCCACCGCCCAAAGGGGAAATGAAAAACTGTTTTTT
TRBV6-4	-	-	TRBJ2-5	CASILAGPKETQYF	TGTGCCAGCATACTAGCAGGCCCCAAGGAGACCCAGTACTTC
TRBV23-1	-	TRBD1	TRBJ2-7	CASSQTERDSWDEQYF	TGCGCCAGCAGTCAAACAGAACGGGACAGTTGGGACGAGCAGTACTTC
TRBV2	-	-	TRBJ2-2	CASSDPGTGELFF	TGTGCCAGCAGTGATCCGGGCACCGGGGAGCTGTTTTTT
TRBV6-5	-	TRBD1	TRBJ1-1	CASRGQVNTEAFF	TGTGCCAGCAGAGGACAGGTAAACACTGAAGCTTTCTTT
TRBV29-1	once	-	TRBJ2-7	CSVGEGGYEQYF	TGCAGCGTTGGTGAAGGGGGCTACGAGCAGTACTTC
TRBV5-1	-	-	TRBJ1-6	CASSSREVYNSPLHF	TGCGCCAGCAGCTCCAGGGAGGTGTATAATTCACCCCTCCACTTT
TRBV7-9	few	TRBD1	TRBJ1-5	CASSRDRQPQHF	TGTGCCAGCAGCCGGGACAGGCAGCCCCAGCATTTT
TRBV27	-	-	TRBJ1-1	CASSLGRQGGTEAFF	TGTGCCAGCAGTTTAGGTCGGCAGGGAGGCACTGAAGCTTTCTTT
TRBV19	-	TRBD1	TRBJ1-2	CASSKGNRGNYYGYTF	TGTGCCAGTAGTAAAGGCAACAGGGGGAACTACTATGGCTACACCTTC
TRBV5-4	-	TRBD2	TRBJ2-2	CASSPGTSGIRGGELFF	TGTGCCAGCAGCCCTGGGACTAGCGGGATCAGAGGAGGGGAGCTGTTTTTT
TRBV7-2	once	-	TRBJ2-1	CASSLDWGNEQFF	TGTGCCAGCAGCTTGGACTGGGGCAATGAGCAGTTCTTC
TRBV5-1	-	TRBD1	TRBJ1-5	CASSLSGGSGQPQHF	TGCGCCAGCAGCTTGTCAGGGGGCTCAGGTCAGCCCCAGCATTTT
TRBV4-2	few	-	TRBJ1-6	CASSLLGSNSPLHF	TGTGCCAGCAGCCTACTGGGCAGTAATTCACCCCTCCACTTT
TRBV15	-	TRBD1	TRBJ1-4	CATSRLTGTGDEKLFF	TGTGCCACCAGCAGACTGACGGGGACAGGGGATGAAAAACTGTTTTTT
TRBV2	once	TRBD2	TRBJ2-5	CASSGLAGGKETQYF	TGTGCCAGCAGCGGACTAGCGGGGGGTAAAGAGACCCAGTACTTC
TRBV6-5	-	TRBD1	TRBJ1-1	CASSSPGRGENTEAFF	TGTGCCAGCAGTTCACCGGGCAGGGGGGAGAACACTGAAGCTTTCTTT
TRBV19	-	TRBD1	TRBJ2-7	CASSPGTGGSEQYF	TGTGCCAGTAGTCCCGGGACAGGGGGTTCCGAGCAGTACTTC
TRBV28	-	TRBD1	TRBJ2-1	CASSPAGTVYNEQFF	TGTGCCAGCAGCCCGGCCGGGACAGTTTACAATGAGCAGTTCTTC
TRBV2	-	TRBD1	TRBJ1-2	CASSELGQGAGYTF	TGTGCCAGCAGTGAATTAGGACAGGGGGCTGGCTACACCTTC
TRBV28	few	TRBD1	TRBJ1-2	CASRRDRANNYGYTF	TGTGCCAGCAGACGGGACAGAGCAAATAACTATGGCTACACCTTC
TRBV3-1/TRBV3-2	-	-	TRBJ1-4	CASSQQGRGVGKLFF	TGTGCCAGCAGCCAACAGGGTAGGGGTGTCGGAAAACTGTTTTTT
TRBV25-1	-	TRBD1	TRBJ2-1	CASSEQGQGYNEQFF	TGTGCCAGCAGTGAACAGGGACAGGGATACAATGAGCAGTTCTTC
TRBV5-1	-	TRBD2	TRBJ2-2	CASSRASGSRTGELFF	TGCGCCAGCAGTCGAGCTAGCGGGAGTCGCACCGGGGAGCTGTTTTTT
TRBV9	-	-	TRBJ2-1	CASSVGTGTSIFF	-
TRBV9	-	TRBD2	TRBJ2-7	CASSPRGSGGSYEQYF	TGTGCCAGCAGCCCCAGGGGTAGCGGGGGTTCCTACGAGCAGTACTTC
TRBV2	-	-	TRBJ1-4	CASSSGNSNEKLFF	TGTGCCAGCAGTTCAGGAAACTCCAATGAAAAACTGTTTTTT